The 2 T cell receptor beta chains listed next were all sequenced from one sample in a study of CD8 T cells in Susac syndrome. A quantity of about 0.5 to 1 ug RNA underwent reverse transcription using random hexamers. TCRdb independently ran MiXCR on the immunoSEQ multiplex PCR reads; one entry per CDR3 protein. This sample carries 150,000 or so distinct CDR3 sequences, around 95% of them seen once, and the ten largest clones take around 0.21%. Material: CD8+ T cells from PBMCs. These receptors came from a human donor with multiple sclerosis.

The genes are TRBV2 and TRBJ2-4; weak D call: TRBD2 (5 bases). Germline V gene lookup returns CDR1 SNHLY and CDR2 FYNNEI. This CDR3 contains 12 residues. V lost 8 bases and J lost 3, with 8 bases in between. Written as DNA, the CDR3 is TGTGCCAGCGCGAGGGTCAAAAACATTCAGTACTTC. The encoded protein is CASARVKNIQYF.

This chain links TRBV2 with TRBJ2-3; the D call may be TRBD1 or TRBD2 (5 bases each). The CDR3 is 16 residues long. Germline assignment: CDR1 SNHLY and CDR2 FYNNEI. The germline V and J ends were trimmed by 0 bases and 0 bases, with 10 bases remaining between them. The CDR3 here is CASSEAVGPSTDTQYF. The CDR3 bases are TGTGCCAGCAGTGAAGCGGTGGGACCCAGCACAGATACGCAGTATTTT.